The rows below give T cell receptor beta chains drawn from one sample of a study of T cell changes during pregnancy in multiple sclerosis. TCRdb keeps only in-frame clones here, not all; method: immunoSEQ multiplex PCR. There are roughly 63,000 clones in the sample; roughly 88% occur only once, and around 2.1% lies in the top ten. The material sequenced was peripheral blood, taken in the second trimester of pregnancy. The source is a female donor in good health, enrolled as a control in a pregnancy study. The CDR3 runs from the conserved cysteine through the conserved F or W. D genes are given only for firm matches. The size field is filled for only some rows; it gives once, few, many or a size class.

clone size: .
CDR3 length: 13
J gene: TRBJ2-7
V gene: TRBV7-9
D gene: .
CDR3 DNA: TGTGCCAGCCTCCCCGGGGGTACCTACGAGCAGTACTTC
CDR3 protein: CASLPGGTYEQYF

clone size: .
CDR3 length: 15
J gene: TRBJ2-5
V gene: TRBV5-1
D gene: TRBD1
CDR3 DNA: TGCGCCAGCAGCCTTCGGACAGGGGGAGAAGAGACCCAGTACTTC
CDR3 protein: CASSLRTGGEETQYF

clone size: .
CDR3 length: 16
J gene: TRBJ1-1
V gene: TRBV9
D gene: .
CDR3 DNA: TGTGCCAGCAGCGTAGTAAGTCGGGGGGGGCACACTGAAGCTTTCTTT
CDR3 protein: CASSVVSRGGHTEAFF

clone size: few
CDR3 length: 13
J gene: TRBJ1-1
V gene: TRBV10-1
D gene: .
CDR3 DNA: TGCGCCAGCAGTGAAGAGGATAACACTGAAGCTTTCTTT
CDR3 protein: CASSEEDNTEAFF

clone size: .
CDR3 length: 12
J gene: TRBJ2-7
V gene: TRBV7-9
D gene: .
CDR3 DNA: TGTGCCAGCAGCCACATCGCCTACGAGCAGTACTTC
CDR3 protein: CASSHIAYEQYF

clone size: .
CDR3 length: 12
J gene: TRBJ2-7
V gene: TRBV7-8
D gene: .
CDR3 DNA: TGTGCCAGCAGCGTCCCACTGTCCGAGCAGTACTTC
CDR3 protein: CASSVPLSEQYF

clone size: .
CDR3 length: 14
J gene: TRBJ2-7
V gene: TRBV7-9
D gene: TRBD1
CDR3 DNA: TGTGCCAGCAGCTTGGGACAGGGTCAAAGCGAGCAGTACTTC
CDR3 protein: CASSLGQGQSEQYF

clone size: .
CDR3 length: 15
J gene: TRBJ2-7
V gene: TRBV2
D gene: TRBD1
CDR3 DNA: TGTGCCAGCAGTTGGGACAGGTCCTACTCCTACGAGCAGTACTTC
CDR3 protein: CASSWDRSYSYEQYF

clone size: .
CDR3 length: 14
J gene: TRBJ2-5
V gene: TRBV15
D gene: TRBD1
CDR3 DNA: TGTGCCACCACCCGGGACAGGTCCCAAGAGACCCAGTACTTC
CDR3 protein: CATTRDRSQETQYF

clone size: once
CDR3 length: 14
J gene: TRBJ2-1
V gene: TRBV2
D gene: TRBD2
CDR3 DNA: TGTGCCAGCAGTGGACTAGCGGGGATAAATGAGCAGTTCTTC
CDR3 protein: CASSGLAGINEQFF

clone size: .
CDR3 length: 15
J gene: TRBJ2-1
V gene: TRBV11-2
D gene: .
CDR3 DNA: TGTGCCAGCAGCTCTGCCGGGACAAACTACAATGAGCAGTTCTTC
CDR3 protein: CASSSAGTNYNEQFF

clone size: .
CDR3 length: 12
J gene: TRBJ2-7
V gene: TRBV6-1
D gene: .
CDR3 DNA: TGTGCCAGCAGACTACAGGGCTACGAGCAGTACTTC
CDR3 protein: CASRLQGYEQYF

clone size: .
CDR3 length: 15
J gene: TRBJ2-7
V gene: TRBV7-2
D gene: .
CDR3 DNA: TGTGCCAGCAGCTCCAATCCGGGTGGGAGGTACGAGCAGTACTTC
CDR3 protein: CASSSNPGGRYEQYF

clone size: once
CDR3 length: 16
J gene: TRBJ2-1
V gene: TRBV7-8
D gene: .
CDR3 DNA: TGTGCCAGCAGTTTAACTCTAGCGCCCCGGGAGAATGAGCAGTTCTTC
CDR3 protein: CASSLTLAPRENEQFF

clone size: .
CDR3 length: 13
J gene: TRBJ2-3
V gene: TRBV6-5
D gene: .
CDR3 DNA: TGTGCCAGCCGGGGGTGGGGTCCAGATACGCAGTATTTT
CDR3 protein: CASRGWGPDTQYF

clone size: once
CDR3 length: 13
J gene: TRBJ1-2
V gene: TRBV6-5
D gene: TRBD1
CDR3 DNA: TGTGCCAGCTTAGGGGGCTGGGCGGAGGGCTACACCTTC
CDR3 protein: CASLGGWAEGYTF

clone size: .
CDR3 length: 16
J gene: TRBJ2-7
V gene: TRBV18
D gene: TRBD2
CDR3 DNA: TGTGCCAGCTCACCCTCCGTAGCGGGGGGGCCTAGCGAGCAGTACTTC
CDR3 protein: CASSPSVAGGPSEQYF

clone size: .
CDR3 length: 12
J gene: TRBJ2-2
V gene: TRBV27
D gene: .
CDR3 DNA: TGTGCCAGCAGTTTTAGAACCGGGGAGCTGTTTTTT
CDR3 protein: CASSFRTGELFF

clone size: .
CDR3 length: 13
J gene: TRBJ2-7
V gene: TRBV19
D gene: .
CDR3 DNA: TGTGCCAGTAGTCAAAAGTCGGCCTACGAGCAGTACTTC
CDR3 protein: CASSQKSAYEQYF

clone size: .
CDR3 length: 12
J gene: TRBJ2-7
V gene: TRBV10-3
D gene: .
CDR3 DNA: TGTGCCATCAGCGGGGAGGTCCACGAGCAGTACTTC
CDR3 protein: CAISGEVHEQYF

clone size: .
CDR3 length: 17
J gene: TRBJ2-7
V gene: TRBV5-4
D gene: .
CDR3 DNA: TGTGCCAGCAGCTTGGAATTGGGGGGGCGGGCGTCCTACGAGCAGTACTTC
CDR3 protein: CASSLELGGRASYEQYF

clone size: .
CDR3 length: 16
J gene: TRBJ2-3
V gene: TRBV2
D gene: .
CDR3 DNA: TGTGCCAGCAGTCCCGACTCTACCTTAAGGATAGATACGCAGTATTTT
CDR3 protein: CASSPDSTLRIDTQYF

clone size: once
CDR3 length: 15
J gene: TRBJ2-5
V gene: TRBV10-3
D gene: .
CDR3 DNA: TGTGCCATCAGAGGAAGGAAGGAGGGGCTAGAGACCCAGTACTTC
CDR3 protein: CAIRGRKEGLETQYF

clone size: .
CDR3 length: 17
J gene: TRBJ1-3
V gene: TRBV10-2
D gene: .
CDR3 DNA: TGCGCCAGCAGTGAGCCGAGGTCGGGGAGCTCTGGAAACACCATATATTTT
CDR3 protein: CASSEPRSGSSGNTIYF

clone size: medium-sized
CDR3 length: 16
J gene: TRBJ1-4
V gene: TRBV7-9
D gene: .
CDR3 DNA: TGTGCCAGCAGCTTAGGGGATCGGGGAGAGGATGAAAAACTGTTTTTT
CDR3 protein: CASSLGDRGEDEKLFF

clone size: .
CDR3 length: 14
J gene: TRBJ2-1
V gene: TRBV28
D gene: .
CDR3 DNA: TGTGCCAGCAGTTTGCGGGGGCCCTACAATGAGCAGTTCTTC
CDR3 protein: CASSLRGPYNEQFF

clone size: .
CDR3 length: 12
J gene: TRBJ2-3
V gene: TRBV29-1
D gene: .
CDR3 DNA: TGCAGCGTTGGGCTTGTCACAGATACGCAGTATTTT
CDR3 protein: CSVGLVTDTQYF

clone size: .
CDR3 length: 14
J gene: TRBJ1-1
V gene: TRBV6-6
D gene: TRBD1
CDR3 DNA: TGTGCCAGCAGCTTCGACAGGGCAAGCACTGAAGCTTTCTTT
CDR3 protein: CASSFDRASTEAFF

clone size: once
CDR3 length: 16
J gene: TRBJ2-2
V gene: TRBV4-2
D gene: TRBD2
CDR3 DNA: TGTGCCAGCAGCCGGGCCGGGACTATTAACACCGGGGAGCTGTTTTTT
CDR3 protein: CASSRAGTINTGELFF

clone size: few
CDR3 length: 15
J gene: TRBJ1-2
V gene: TRBV2
D gene: TRBD1
CDR3 DNA: TGTGCCAGCAGTCGGGACAGGGCCCTACGGTATGGCTACACCTTC
CDR3 protein: CASSRDRALRYGYTF

clone size: .
CDR3 length: 14
J gene: TRBJ1-2
V gene: TRBV6-5
D gene: TRBD1
CDR3 DNA: TGTGCCAGCAGTTACCTACAGGGGGCTAGTGGCTACACCTTC
CDR3 protein: CASSYLQGASGYTF

clone size: few
CDR3 length: 17
J gene: TRBJ2-1
V gene: TRBV27
D gene: TRBD2
CDR3 DNA: TGTGCCAGCAGTTTTCCTAGCGGGGGAAGCTCCTACAATGAGCAGTTCTTC
CDR3 protein: CASSFPSGGSSYNEQFF

clone size: .
CDR3 length: 15
J gene: TRBJ2-1
V gene: TRBV5-1
D gene: .
CDR3 DNA: TGCGCCAGCAGCTTGGGTGGTAGCCTCAACAATGAGCAGTTCTTC
CDR3 protein: CASSLGGSLNNEQFF

clone size: .
CDR3 length: 15
J gene: TRBJ1-5
V gene: TRBV9
D gene: .
CDR3 DNA: TGTGCCAGCAGCGTAGACGGGGATAGCAATCAGCCCCAGCATTTT
CDR3 protein: CASSVDGDSNQPQHF

clone size: .
CDR3 length: 13
J gene: TRBJ2-3
V gene: TRBV10-1
D gene: .
CDR3 DNA: TGCGCCAGCAGTGACCACGGACAGAGTACGCAGTATTTT
CDR3 protein: CASSDHGQSTQYF

clone size: .
CDR3 length: 16
J gene: TRBJ2-1
V gene: TRBV7-6
D gene: TRBD2
CDR3 DNA: TGTGCCAGCAGCTTTTTCCAGCGGGGCCAGTACAATGAGCAGTTCTTC
CDR3 protein: CASSFFQRGQYNEQFF

clone size: once
CDR3 length: 14
J gene: TRBJ1-1
V gene: TRBV19
D gene: .
CDR3 DNA: TGTGCCAGTAGGACTACCTCCGTGAACACTGAAGCTTTCTTT
CDR3 protein: CASRTTSVNTEAFF

clone size: .
CDR3 length: 13
J gene: TRBJ2-3
V gene: TRBV7-8
D gene: .
CDR3 DNA: TGTGCCAGCAGCTTACAGTTTGTAGATACGCAGTATTTT
CDR3 protein: CASSLQFVDTQYF

clone size: once
CDR3 length: 15
J gene: TRBJ2-7
V gene: TRBV27
D gene: .
CDR3 DNA: TGTGCCAGCGGAACCAGGTTACCGTACTCCTACGAGCAGTACTTC
CDR3 protein: CASGTRLPYSYEQYF

clone size: .
CDR3 length: 16
J gene: TRBJ2-3
V gene: TRBV5-4
D gene: .
CDR3 DNA: TGTGCCAGCAGCTCTCCGGGACTCTATTTCACAGATACGCAGTATTTT
CDR3 protein: CASSSPGLYFTDTQYF

clone size: .
CDR3 length: 15
J gene: TRBJ2-5
V gene: TRBV5-4
D gene: TRBD2
CDR3 DNA: TGTGCCAGCAGCTTGGCGGGTAGCGGGGGAGAGACCCAGTACTTC
CDR3 protein: CASSLAGSGGETQYF

clone size: .
CDR3 length: 14
J gene: TRBJ2-3
V gene: TRBV6-1
D gene: .
CDR3 DNA: TGTGCCGGCAGTGACGGGGGGCACACAGATACGCAGTATTTT
CDR3 protein: CAGSDGGHTDTQYF